What follows describes a single T cell receptor (beta chain). CDR1 SGHRS and CDR2 YFSETQ come from the germline V gene. CDR3 size: 14 residues. With 4 bases removed from V and 7 bases from J, the gap between germline ends came to 18 bases. This entry comes from a study of Ad26.COV2.S vaccination and SARS-CoV-2 variants. Regarding treatment: 15 to 20 received Ad26.COV2.S at low or high dose, single or two shots; 5 received placebo; per-sample allocation not given. Following the first vaccine or placebo injection, samples were taken on day 63. Libraries were prepared by immunoSEQ multiplex PCR; TCRdb keeps only in-frame clonotypes and omits some of them. The repertoire holds nearly 400,000 clones, about nine tenths seen once, with over 1.5% in the top ten.

The origin of this receptor is a person aged 18-65 years who received the Ad26.COV2.S COVID-19 vaccine or a placebo. The gene calls are TRBV5-1 and TRBJ2-7, with unresolved D. The sequenced sample was peripheral blood, obtained in a trial of Ad26.COV2.S vaccine versus placebo. DNA for the CDR3: TGCGCCAGCAGCGATGGCTCAGGCTTTGGGGAGCAGTACTTC. This encodes CASSDGSGFGEQYF.